Below are 23 T cell receptor beta chains sequenced from a single sample in a study of cytomegalovirus exposure and HLA in healthy donors. Amplification used 60 Vbeta primers and 13 Jbeta primers. TCRdb keeps only in-frame clones here, not all; method: immunoSEQ multiplex PCR. Among 130,000 to 150,000 clones listed, 75% to 80% were seen once. The sequenced material came from PBMCs. These receptors were taken from a man aged 40-55 years in good health and CMV-seropositive.

The V call is TRBV6-5, the J call TRBJ2-3; D gene ambiguous. V was trimmed by 2 bases and J by 5 bases, leaving 8 bases between them. Germline CDR1 and CDR2: MNHEY and SVGAGI. The CDR3 loop spans 13 amino acids. The CDR3 DNA reads TGTGCCAGCAGTTACGACTTGGGAGATACGCAGTATTTT. Translation gives CASSYDLGDTQYF.

This clone was observed a handful of times. The J gene is TRBJ2-7, the V gene TRBV18; 8 bases map to TRBD2. Germline V lookup: CDR1 KGHSH, CDR2 LQKENI. With 4 bases clipped from V and 2 bases from J, the junction kept 4 bases outside the gene matches. The CDR3 consists of 14 residues. CDR3 in amino acids: CASSRPGRAYEQYF. Here the CDR3 DNA reads TGTGCCAGCTCACGCCCCGGGAGGGCCTACGAGCAGTACTTC.

V and J are TRBV2 and TRBJ2-3; TRBD2 aligns across 10 bases. The CDR3 consists of 16 residues. CDR1 is SNHLY, CDR2 FYNNEI, per germline. Losses at the gene ends were 3 bases for V and 7 bases for J; bases not matched to a gene: 10. The CDR3 region is CASSEFLAGVGNTQYF. The CDR3 DNA follows: TGTGCCAGCAGTGAGTTTCTAGCGGGAGTAGGTAATACGCAGTATTTT. Supplemented by reference TRBV2 and TRBJ2-3, the full variable domain reads EPEVTQTPSHQVTQMGQEVILRCVPISNHLYFYWYRQILGQKVEFLVSFYNNEISEKSEIFDDQFSVERPDGSNFTLKIRSTKLEDSAMYFCASSEFLAGVGNTQYFGPGTRLTVL.

The chain employs TRBV10-1 and TRBJ2-7; 7 nucleotides line up with TRBD2. The CDR3 loop spans 15 amino acids. Germline V gene lookup returns CDR1 WNHNN and CDR2 SYGVQD (reference sequence). Trimming took 2 bases from V and 3 from J; bases not matched to a gene: 7. The CDR3 spells CASSEATGGIYEQYF. CDR3 DNA sequence: TGCGCCAGCAGTGAGGCGACGGGAGGAATCTACGAGCAGTACTTC.

This sequence joins TRBV28 and TRBJ1-6, with 10 nucleotides matching TRBD1. This CDR3 contains 16 residues. Germline V lookup: CDR1 MDHEN, CDR2 SYDVKM. The junction had 7 bases not matched to a gene; V was cut back by 4 bases and J by 7 bases. The CDR3 loop reads CASSSSGTGANSPLHF. The CDR3 DNA is TGTGCCAGCAGTTCCTCCGGGACAGGGGCCAATTCACCCCTCCACTTT. The variable domain in full, with the rest retrieved from reference TRBV28 and TRBJ1-6, is DVKVTQSSRYLVKRTGEKVFLECVQDMDHENMFWYRQDPGLGLRLIYFSYDVKMKEKGDIPEGYSVSREKKERFSLILESASTNQTSMYLCASSSSGTGANSPLHFGNGTRLTVT.

About this clone: Other DNA sequences of this sample code for an identical CDR3. The genes are TRBV5-1 and TRBJ1-1, with D uncertain. The CDR3 has 13 amino acids. The V gene lost 0 bases and the J gene lost 1 base, with 4 bases spanning the gap. The germline V gene encodes CDR1 SGHRS and CDR2 YFSETQ. The CDR3 DNA follows: TGCGCCAGCAGCTTGGGGAGGAACACTGAAGCTTTCTTT. Translation: CASSLGRNTEAFF.

J is TRBJ1-4 and V is TRBV6-6; D possibly corresponds to TRBD1 (5 bases). The CDR3 loop spans 12 amino acids. Trimming shortened V by 5 bases and J by 13 bases, and 14 bases separated the two germline ends. Germline loops: CDR1 MNHNY, CDR2 SVGAGI (reference sequence). The CDR3 DNA follows: TGTGCCAGCAGTATCGGGACTCATGGACTGTTTTTT. As protein: CASSIGTHGLFF.

With regard to this clone: Other DNA variants within this sample encode the same CDR3. The chain is built from TRBV9 and TRBJ1-3, with D hard to call. Between the trimmed V and J ends, which lost 4 bases and 1 base, there was a span of 3 bases. Looked up from germline, CDR1 is SGDLS and CDR2 is YYNGEE. The CDR3 runs to 12 residues. The CDR3 protein is CASSRSGNTIYF. CDR3 in DNA: TGTGCCAGCAGCCGGTCTGGAAACACCATATATTTT.

The chain is built from TRBV5-1 and TRBJ2-1; 8 positions agree with TRBD1. Germline CDR1 reads SGHRS; CDR2 reads YFSETQ. The J segment lost 7 bases and the V segment lost 3 bases, leaving 6 bases of the junction unmatched. CDR3 length: 14 amino acids. CDR3 region: CASSSSTGENEQFF. Written as DNA, the CDR3 is TGCGCCAGCAGCTCCTCGACAGGGGAGAATGAGCAGTTCTTC. Using reference TRBV5-1 and TRBJ2-1 for the parts outside the CDR3, the full variable domain is KAGVTQTPRYLIKTRGQQVTLSCSPISGHRSVSWYQQTPGQGLQFLFEYFSETQRNKGNFPGRFSGRQFSNSRSEMNVSTLELGDSALYLCASSSSTGENEQFFGPGTRLTVL.

This clone has only a few counts. This chain joins TRBV28 and TRBJ2-7, with D maybe TRBD2 (5 bases). Germline loops: CDR1 MDHEN, CDR2 SYDVKM. This CDR3 is built from 13 residues. Trimming took 6 bases from V and 0 from J, leaving 9 bases between them. CDR3 nucleotides: TGTGCCAGCAGCTACACTAGCTCCTACGAGCAGTACTTC. Its translation: CASSYTSSYEQYF.

The V gene is TRBV6-1, the J gene TRBJ1-1; TRBD1 matches at 8 bases. This CDR3 has 15 amino acids. With V trimmed by 5 bases and J by 0 bases, 5 bases remained unmatched. CDR1 and CDR2 (germline): MNHNS, SASEGT. The CDR3 sequence: CASSIGQGLNTEAFF. The CDR3 DNA reads TGTGCCAGCAGTATCGGACAGGGTTTGAACACTGAAGCTTTCTTT.

DNA for the CDR3: TGTGCCTGGAGCCGGGACAGGGGCAATCAGCCCCAGCATTTT. It encodes CAWSRDRGNQPQHF. The rearrangement joins TRBV30 to TRBJ1-5, with 9 positions matching TRBD1. The CDR3 spans 14 residues. V shed 3 bases, J shed 2 bases, and the junction held 2 bases outside the gene matches. From germline, CDR1 is GTSNPN and CDR2 SVGIG (reference sequence).

There are a few counts of this clone. This chain uses TRBV7-9 with TRBJ1-2; 8 nucleotides match TRBD1. Germline V gives CDR1 SEHNR, CDR2 FQNEAQ (reference sequence). V shed 2 bases, J shed 7 bases, and the junction held 9 bases outside the gene matches. This CDR3 has 15 amino acids. The CDR3 region is CASSLSAGGYSGYTF. Here the CDR3 DNA reads TGTGCCAGCAGCTTATCGGCAGGGGGCTATAGTGGCTACACCTTC.

This clone was seen just once. The rearrangement links TRBV29-1 to TRBJ2-3; D uncertain. V lost 4 bases, J lost 6 bases, and 17 bases lay in between. Germline loops: CDR1 SQVTM, CDR2 ANQGSEA. This CDR3 is 14 amino acids long. CDR3 nucleotide sequence: TGCAGCGTTGGCCACTCGGAGTTTGCCGATACGCAGTATTTT. Translated, it gives CSVGHSEFADTQYF.

The J gene is TRBJ2-7, the V gene TRBV27; 10 positions agree with TRBD2. Trimming cost V 2 bases and J 3 bases; bases outside gene matches: 7. The CDR3 runs to 16 residues. Germline-derived CDR1 and CDR2 are MNHEY and SMNVEV (reference sequence). The DNA of the CDR3 is TGTGCCAGCAGTTTAATGGCTAGCGGGAGTAGCTACGAGCAGTACTTC. This encodes CASSLMASGSSYEQYF.

The chain employs TRBV5-4 and TRBJ2-6; D is undetermined. The V end lost 4 bases, the J end lost 0 bases, and 8 bases lay between the germline ends. Per germline, CDR1 SGHNT and CDR2 YYREEE (reference sequence). The CDR3 spans 15 residues. The CDR3 region is CASSPPGSGANVLTF. The CDR3 DNA sequence: TGTGCCAGCAGCCCACCGGGCTCTGGGGCCAACGTCCTGACTTTC.

The chain employs TRBV11-2 and TRBJ1-4; D unclear. From germline, CDR1 is SGHAT and CDR2 FQNNGV. Trimming removed 4 bases from V and 5 bases from J, with 14 bases in between. This CDR3 spans 15 amino acids. The chain's CDR3 is CASSSTGGPNEKLFF. The CDR3 coding sequence is TGTGCCAGCAGCTCGACCGGAGGGCCCAATGAAAAACTGTTTTTT.

This clone has just one count. This chain connects TRBV29-1 to TRBJ1-3; possible D gene TRBD1, 6 bases. The V gene lost 4 bases and the J gene lost 2 bases, with 15 bases spanning the gap. The CDR3 is 15 amino acids. Germline V gene sequence: CDR1 SQVTM, CDR2 ANQGSEA. CDR3: CSVGYQGSAGNTIYF. The CDR3 DNA reads TGCAGCGTTGGATACCAGGGGAGCGCTGGAAACACCATATATTTT.

V is TRBV5-8 and J is TRBJ2-4; 8 bases are shared with TRBD1. Germline-derived CDR1 and CDR2 are SGHTS and YDEGEE. The CDR3 has 17 residues. After removal of 2 bases from V and 0 bases from J, the junction contained 7 bases not matched to a gene. The CDR3 region has the DNA TGTGCCAGCAGCTTCCCTACAGGGGGTAGAGCCAAAAACATTCAGTACTTC. It codes for CASSFPTGGRAKNIQYF.

The CDR3 coding sequence is TGTGCCAGCACCCCGAAGGGGACTAGCGGGAGTGTGGGTGAGCAGTTCTTC. This encodes CASTPKGTSGSVGEQFF. The chain links TRBV6-4 to TRBJ2-1; 14 positions match TRBD2. J lost 9 bases, V lost 7 bases, and 14 bases had no gene match. Germline-derived CDR1 and CDR2 are MRHNA and SNTAGT. The CDR3 contains 17 residues.

The rearrangement links TRBV14 to TRBJ2-1; D possibly corresponds to TRBD2 (6 bases). This CDR3 is built from 14 residues. V was shortened by 1 base and J by 3 bases, with 7 bases between the two germline ends. Germline CDR1 reads SGHDN; CDR2 reads FVKESK. CDR3 in amino acids: CASSQASDYNEQFF. CDR3 nucleotides: TGTGCCAGCAGCCAAGCTAGCGACTACAATGAGCAGTTCTTC.

V and J are TRBV25-1 and TRBJ2-5, with 9 bases identical to TRBD2. Trimming took 1 base from V and 7 from J; bases not matched to a gene: 7. CDR3 size: 15 residues. Germline assignment: CDR1 MGHDK and CDR2 SYGVNS. The chain's CDR3 is CASSEFASGIGTQYF. In DNA, the CDR3 is TGTGCCAGCAGTGAATTCGCTAGCGGGATCGGGACCCAGTACTTC.

The V call is TRBV5-1, the J call TRBJ2-7; 7 bases align to TRBD2. V shed 4 bases, J shed 2 bases, and the junction held 6 bases outside the gene matches. Germline lookup yields CDR1 SGHRS and CDR2 YFSETQ. The CDR3 runs to 14 residues. DNA of the CDR3: TGCGCCAGCAGCGGCAGAGGGACTACCTACGAGCAGTACTTC. It translates to CASSGRGTTYEQYF.